This T cell receptor (beta chain) was found in a study of cytomegalovirus exposure and HLA in healthy donors. Healthy bone marrow donors made up the donors. General study points: Within an earlier analysis, most TCR beta V segments proved productive either about 87% or about 30% of the time. Follow-up analysis later connected one missense variant in DCLRE1C with trimming of TCR beta V- and J-genes.

Use of 60 Vbeta and 13 Jbeta primers characterized the PCR. Some clones are missing from TCRdb's copy, which holds only in-frame ones; the method was immunoSEQ multiplex PCR. The data hold approximately 120,000 clones, with around 81% observed a single time. Germline V gene sequence: CDR1 LGHNT, CDR2 FRNRAP. The CDR3 is 14 amino acids. V dropped 6 bases and J dropped 6 bases, with 15 bases sitting between them. In the case of this clone: As yet, its antigen is unknown.

This sequence joins TRBV12-5 and TRBJ2-4, with D possibly matching TRBD2 (5 bases). This TCR was recovered from a woman under 40 in good health and CMV-seronegative. Sequenced: PBMCs. The CDR3 spells CASGPGGEGNIQYF. The CDR3 coding sequence is TGTGCTAGTGGCCCCGGCGGTGAGGGAAACATTCAGTACTTC.